These 12 T cell receptor beta chains were all obtained from the same sample, sequenced in a study of T-cell reconstitution after alpha-beta-depleted transplantation in children. Preparation of the TCRbeta library involved a method that used unique molecular identifiers. TCRdb reprocessed the PCR reads via MiXCR and lists one record per CDR3 protein. This sample has about a million distinct CDR3 sequences, with roughly 31% found just once. The sequences come from PBMCs, mostly from graft donor cells, collected 360 days after TCRalphabeta/CD19-depleted stem cell transplant. These receptors were obtained from a boy under three years old who had a stem cell transplant for SCID, so the T cells may come from the graft donor.

The chain links TRBV21-1 to TRBJ1-2. TRBV21-1 is an annotated pseudogene. The CDR3 has 14 amino acids. The CDR3 is CASSKEGRIYGYTF. The DNA of the CDR3 is TGTGCCAGCAGCAAAGAGGGCAGAATCTATGGCTACACCTTC.

V gene TRBV7-9 combines with J gene TRBJ2-2; 9 positions agree with TRBD1. The germline V gene has CDR1 SEHNR and CDR2 FQNEAQ (reference sequence). This CDR3 region has 17 residues. Trimming took 3 bases from V and 0 from J; bases not matched to a gene: 5. The CDR3 region is CASSFSGTGTNTGELFF. CDR3 bases: TGTGCCAGCAGCTTCTCCGGGACAGGGACGAACACCGGGGAGCTGTTTTTT.

The rearrangement joins TRBV27 to TRBJ2-1, with D unclear. V lost 3 bases, J lost 6 bases, and 15 bases lay in between. Looked up from germline, CDR1 is MNHEY and CDR2 is SMNVEV (reference sequence). The CDR3 runs 15 residues. In nucleotides, the CDR3 is TGTGCCAGCAGTTTGGGGATTGGGCCGGCCAATGAGCAGTTCTTC. Translating gives CASSLGIGPANEQFF.

V is TRBV6-2 or TRBV6-3 and J is TRBJ2-1; 7 bases map to TRBD2. Trimming cost V 6 bases and J 0 bases; bases outside gene matches: 5. The CDR3 is 15 residues long. CDR1 and CDR2 from the germline V gene are MNHEY and SVGEGT. The CDR3 sequence is CASRLSSGSYNEQFF. The CDR3 DNA follows: TGTGCCAGCAGATTGTCTAGCGGCTCCTACAATGAGCAGTTCTTC.

V and J are TRBV7-9 and TRBJ2-1, with 12 nucleotides matching TRBD2. The germline V gene encodes CDR1 SEHNR and CDR2 FQNEAQ (reference sequence). V dropped 9 bases and J dropped 5; count of bases not matched to a gene: 11. The CDR3 runs to 16 residues. The CDR3 sequence: CARSPGLAGRDNEQFF. The CDR3 region has the DNA TGTGCCAGGAGCCCCGGACTAGCGGGGAGAGACAATGAGCAGTTCTTC.

The V call is TRBV7-3, the J call TRBJ2-1; possibly TRBD1 or TRBD2 for D (6 bases each). V lost 3 bases and J lost 9, with 18 bases in between. CDR1 is SGHTA, CDR2 FQGTGA, per germline. There are 15 residues in the CDR3. CDR3 region: CASSFLGGAAFEQFF. The CDR3 region has the DNA TGTGCCAGCAGCTTCTTGGGGGGCGCTGCGTTTGAGCAGTTCTTC.

This rearrangement joins TRBV20-1 to TRBJ2-3; no definite D call. The CDR3 covers 12 residues. CDR1 and CDR2 from the germline V gene are DFQATT and SNEGSKA (reference sequence). V dropped 1 base and J dropped 12 bases, with 14 bases sitting between them. The CDR3 loop is CSARVFERSQYF. For the CDR3, the DNA is TGCAGTGCTAGAGTTTTCGAGCGTAGCCAGTATTTT.

This clonotype was seen a few times. The V call is TRBV20-1, the J call TRBJ1-1; TRBD1 might be the D (6 bases). This CDR3 spans 15 amino acids. Germline CDR1 reads DFQATT; CDR2 reads SNEGSKA (reference sequence). V lost 6 bases to trimming and J lost 0 bases, with 17 bases between them. CDR3 sequence: CSANPTTGMNTEAFF. DNA for the CDR3: TGCAGTGCCAACCCAACTACAGGGATGAACACTGAAGCTTTCTTT.

J is TRBJ2-6 and V is TRBV29-1, with D hard to call. The CDR3 contains 12 residues. The germline gives CDR1 SQVTM, CDR2 ANQGSEA. Trimming shortened V by 5 bases and J by 0 bases, and 2 bases separated the two germline ends. As DNA, the CDR3 is TGCAGCGTTCCCTCTGGGGCCAACGTCCTGACTTTC. The encoded protein is CSVPSGANVLTF.

The rearrangement uses TRBV4-1 and TRBJ2-1; tentatively, D is TRBD1 or TRBD2 (5 bases each). Trimming removed 3 bases at V and 10 bases at J, with 19 bases between. The CDR3 runs to 15 residues. The V gene's germline CDR1 is MGHRA and CDR2 YSYEKL. CDR3 region: CASSQPGTQSGEQFF. In nucleotides, the CDR3 is TGCGCCAGCAGCCAGCCCGGGACCCAATCAGGGGAGCAGTTCTTC.

This rearrangement joins TRBV5-1 to TRBJ2-7; TRBD1 might be the D (5 bases). V was cut by 4 bases and J by 3 bases, with 11 bases left in between. The CDR3 is made up of 13 amino acids. Per germline, CDR1 SGHRS and CDR2 YFSETQ. The CDR3 coding sequence is TGCGCCAGCAGCGCGGACATGGGCTACGAGCAGTACTTC. As protein: CASSADMGYEQYF.

The chain joins TRBV27 to TRBJ2-1; 9 positions match TRBD2. Trimming removed 3 bases from V and 9 bases from J; junction bases left unmatched: 12. Germline V gene sequence: CDR1 MNHEY, CDR2 SMNVEV (reference sequence). This CDR3 is built from 16 residues. In nucleotides, the CDR3 is TGTGCCAGCAGTTTTTCAGGACTAGCGTTTTTTACTGAGCAGTTCTTC. It specifies CASSFSGLAFFTEQFF.